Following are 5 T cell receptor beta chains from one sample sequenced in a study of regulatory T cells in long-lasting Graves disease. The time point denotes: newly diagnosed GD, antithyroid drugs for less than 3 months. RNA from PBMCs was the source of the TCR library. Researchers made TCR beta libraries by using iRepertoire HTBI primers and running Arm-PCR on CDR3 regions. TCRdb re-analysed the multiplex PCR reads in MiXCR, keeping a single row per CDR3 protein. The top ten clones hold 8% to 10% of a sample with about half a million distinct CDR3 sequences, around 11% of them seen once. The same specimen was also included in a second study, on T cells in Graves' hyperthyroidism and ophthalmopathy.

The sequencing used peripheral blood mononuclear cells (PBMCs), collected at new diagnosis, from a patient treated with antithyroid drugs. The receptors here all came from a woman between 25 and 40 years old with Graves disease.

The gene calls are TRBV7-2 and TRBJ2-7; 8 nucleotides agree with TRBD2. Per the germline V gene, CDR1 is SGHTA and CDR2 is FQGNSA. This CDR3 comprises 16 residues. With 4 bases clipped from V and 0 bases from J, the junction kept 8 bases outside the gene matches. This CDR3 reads CASSSTATSASYEQYF. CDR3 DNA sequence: TGTGCCAGCAGCTCTACAGCGACTAGCGCCTCCTACGAGCAGTACTTC.

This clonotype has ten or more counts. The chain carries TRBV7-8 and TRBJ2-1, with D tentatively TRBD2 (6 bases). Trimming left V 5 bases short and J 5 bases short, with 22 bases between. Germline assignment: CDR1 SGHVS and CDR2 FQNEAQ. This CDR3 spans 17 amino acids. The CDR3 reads CASSRSRWAGPNNEQFF. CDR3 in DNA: TGTGCCAGCAGCCGTAGCAGGTGGGCGGGGCCGAACAATGAGCAGTTCTTC.

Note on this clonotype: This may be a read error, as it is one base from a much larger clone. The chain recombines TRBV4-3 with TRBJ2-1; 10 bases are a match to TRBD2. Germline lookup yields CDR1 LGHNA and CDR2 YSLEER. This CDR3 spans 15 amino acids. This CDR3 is CTSSQDQAGGNEQFF. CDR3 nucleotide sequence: TGCACCAGCAGCCAAGATCAAGCGGGAGGGAATGAGCAGTTCTTC.

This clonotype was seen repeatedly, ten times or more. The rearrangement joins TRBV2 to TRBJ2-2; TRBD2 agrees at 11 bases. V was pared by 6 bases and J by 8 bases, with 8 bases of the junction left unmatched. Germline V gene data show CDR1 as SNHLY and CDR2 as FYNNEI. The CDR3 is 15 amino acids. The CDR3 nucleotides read TGTGCCAGCAGCGTAGCGGGAGGGGTACCGGGGGAGCTGTTTTTT. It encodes CASSVAGGVPGELFF. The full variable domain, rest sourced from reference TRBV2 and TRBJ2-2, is EPEVTQTPSHQVTQMGQEVILRCVPISNHLYFYWYRQILGQKVEFLVSFYNNEISEKSEIFDDQFSVERPDGSNFTLKIRSTKLEDSAMYFCASSVAGGVPGELFFGEGSRLTVL.

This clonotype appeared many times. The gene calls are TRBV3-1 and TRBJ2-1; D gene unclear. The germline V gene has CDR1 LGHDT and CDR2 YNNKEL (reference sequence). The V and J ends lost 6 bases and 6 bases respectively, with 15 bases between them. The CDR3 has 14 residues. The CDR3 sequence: CASSLLGPSNEQFF. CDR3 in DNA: TGTGCCAGCAGTCTGCTAGGTCCCTCCAATGAGCAGTTCTTC.